The 14 T cell receptor beta chains in this list originate from one sample, sequenced in a study of T cell repertoires and HLA-DP antigens. These receptors lack a known antigen. This table comes from immunoSEQ multiplex PCR, and its TCRdb copy is limited to in-frame clones, with some not included. The top ten hold roughly 1.6% of the sample, which has approximately 86,000 clones, approximately 86% seen once. Sequenced material: CD4+ T cells from PBMCs. The receptors were sampled from a man aged 50-60 years in good health and CMV-seronegative.

The chain couples TRBV7-9 to TRBJ1-5; D might be TRBD1 (6 bases). Looked up from germline, CDR1 is SEHNR and CDR2 is FQNEAQ (reference sequence). The CDR3 is made up of 14 amino acids. V lost 4 bases to trimming and J lost 6 bases, with 13 bases between them. CDR3 coding DNA: TGTGCCAGCAGCTCCACAGGGCCCCTTCAGCCCCAGCATTTT. It yields the protein CASSSTGPLQPQHF. The variable domain in full, completed from reference TRBV7-9 and TRBJ1-5, reads DTGVSQNPRHKITKRGQNVTFRCDPISEHNRLYWYRQTLGQGPEFLTYFQNEAQLEKSRLLSDRFSAERPKGSFSTLEIQRTEQGDSAMYLCASSSTGPLQPQHFGDGTRLSIL.

V gene TRBV28 combines with J gene TRBJ2-6; no definite D call. Deletions cut 3 bases from V and 1 base from J, with 4 bases between. The CDR3 extends over 14 amino acids. Germline V gene data show CDR1 as MDHEN and CDR2 as SYDVKM. CDR3 in amino acids: CASSFQSGANVLTF. The CDR3 DNA reads TGTGCCAGCAGTTTTCAGTCTGGGGCCAACGTCCTGACTTTC. Full variable domain (remainder filled in from reference TRBV28 and TRBJ2-6): DVKVTQSSRYLVKRTGEKVFLECVQDMDHENMFWYRQDPGLGLRLIYFSYDVKMKEKGDIPEGYSVSREKKERFSLILESASTNQTSMYLCASSFQSGANVLTFGAGSRLTVL.

The DNA of the CDR3 is TGCGCCAGCAGCTGGCTGGCGAACGAGCAGTTCTTC. The encoded protein is CASSWLANEQFF. V is TRBV5-1 and J is TRBJ2-1; D uncertain. CDR3 length: 12 amino acids. Trimming took 3 bases from V and 10 from J, leaving 11 bases between them. Germline values: CDR1 SGHRS, CDR2 YFSETQ.

The V and J genes are TRBV16 and TRBJ1-2; D may be TRBD1 (6 bases). Germline V gene sequence: CDR1 KGHSY, CDR2 FQNENV. V lost 0 bases and J 4 bases, leaving 18 bases between the germline ends. The CDR3 runs 17 residues. The CDR3 DNA is TGTGCCAGCAGCCAATCTCCCACAGGGAAGACCCTCTATGGCTACACCTTC. Protein product: CASSQSPTGKTLYGYTF.

This rearrangement joins TRBV9 to TRBJ1-1, with D possibly TRBD1 on 5 matching bases. The CDR3 is 13 amino acids. Between the trimmed V and J ends, which lost 4 bases and 11 bases, there was a span of 18 bases. Germline CDR1 is SGDLS and CDR2 is YYNGEE. As DNA, the CDR3 is TGTGCCAGCAGCCCCATAGGGGAGAGTTTTGCTTTCTTT. Amino acid sequence: CASSPIGESFAFF.

V usage is TRBV9 and J usage is TRBJ2-6, with a possible D match to TRBD1 (5 bases). The CDR3 loop spans 18 amino acids. Deletions cut 0 bases from V and 3 bases from J, with 16 bases between. Germline loops: CDR1 SGDLS, CDR2 YYNGEE. The CDR3 is CASSVARTQGYGANVLTF. CDR3 bases: TGTGCCAGCAGCGTAGCTCGTACTCAGGGATATGGGGCCAACGTCCTGACTTTC.

CDR3 DNA sequence: TGCAGCGTTGTCCCCTCGGGGGCCTACAATGAGCAGTTCTTC. Translating gives CSVVPSGAYNEQFF. The chain combines TRBV29-1 with TRBJ2-1; a possible D gene is TRBD2 (6 bases). Per the germline V gene, CDR1 is SQVTM and CDR2 is ANQGSEA. The germline V and J ends were trimmed by 4 bases and 2 bases, with 12 bases remaining between them. CDR3 length equals 14 residues.

The rearrangement uses TRBV28 and TRBJ2-7; 8 nucleotides match TRBD1. The V segment lost 8 bases and the J segment 0 bases; nucleotides outside the gene matches: 9. The CDR3 is 15 amino acids. The germline V gene encodes CDR1 MDHEN and CDR2 SYDVKM. The DNA of the CDR3 is TGTGCCAGCCGAACTGGGGACAGGCACTCCTACGAGCAGTACTTC. Protein sequence: CASRTGDRHSYEQYF.

As concerns this clone: Germline and junction disagree at one end, which may indicate a read error. This chain uses TRBV6-1 with TRBJ1-5, with 7 bases identical to TRBD1. CDR3 length: 16 amino acids. Germline V gene lookup returns CDR1 MNHNS and CDR2 SASEGT. The CDR3 here is CASREDDRVRNQPQHF. CDR3 sequence (DNA): TGTGCCAGCAGAGAAGATGACAGGGTTCGTAATCAGCCCCAGCATTTT.

This clone showed up just a few times. The V call is TRBV19, the J call TRBJ2-5, with 15 bases that match TRBD2. Germline V gene sequence: CDR1 LNHDA, CDR2 SQIVND (reference sequence). V was pared by 6 bases and J by 5 bases, with 13 bases of the junction left unmatched. The CDR3 contains 18 residues. CDR3 sequence: CASSKTGTSGGIRETQYF. DNA of the CDR3: TGTGCCAGTAGCAAAACCGGGACTAGCGGGGGGATCCGGGAGACCCAGTACTTC.

This CDR3 reads CASSLSAASVSYTF. The CDR3 coding sequence is TGCGCCAGCAGCTTGTCGGCAGCCTCAGTTAGCTACACCTTC. This sequence joins TRBV5-1 and TRBJ1-2; D remains ambiguous. The CDR3 has 14 residues. The germline gives CDR1 SGHRS, CDR2 YFSETQ. Trimming took 1 base from V and 9 from J, leaving 16 bases between them.

The chain employs TRBV5-4 and TRBJ2-7, with unresolved D. Trimming cost V 4 bases and J 0 bases, with 5 bases left between them. This CDR3 is 12 amino acids long. Germline CDR1 SGHNT, CDR2 YYREEE (reference sequence). The CDR3 here is CASSHDSYEQYF. The CDR3 DNA sequence: TGTGCCAGCAGCCATGACTCCTACGAGCAGTACTTC. The full variable domain, rest sourced from reference TRBV5-4 and TRBJ2-7, is ETGVTQSPTHLIKTRGQQVTLRCSSQSGHNTVSWYQQALGQGPQFIFQYYREEENGRGNFPPRFSGLQFPNYSSELNVNALELDDSALYLCASSHDSYEQYFGPGTRLTVT.

The rearrangement joins TRBV4-2 to TRBJ2-3, with 7 bases identical to TRBD2. CDR3 size: 18 residues. Germline V gene lookup returns CDR1 LGHNA and CDR2 YNFKEQ. The V and J ends lost 1 base and 4 bases, in that order; junction bases with no gene match: 14. CDR3 region: CASSQVVGGTTRADTQYF. The DNA for the CDR3 is TGTGCCAGCAGCCAAGTGGTCGGGGGGACCACGAGGGCAGATACGCAGTATTTT.

This clone was recorded only once. It is unclear where the CDR3 begins or ends on the DNA, so no DNA is shown, and the CDR3 is as TCRdb lists it. The V call is TRBV6-5, the J call TRBJ1-4. The CDR3 is 15 residues long, counting both termini. The germline V gene encodes CDR1 MNHEY and CDR2 SVGAGI. CDR3 sequence reads: CASSTSGLLNEKLFF.